This T cell receptor (beta chain) was sequenced during a study of T-cell reconstitution after alpha-beta-depleted transplantation in children. The study's findings and limits: After transplant, at about two months, alpha-beta T cells were reportedly derived from several hundred expanded graft clones. For some patients, TCRbeta diversity was high at day 60 because of recipient T cells and thymic progenitors that survived. One year after transplant, T-cell counts and diversity came mostly from newly produced T cells.

It was with unique molecular identifiers that the TCRbeta library was prepared. A single record per CDR3 protein comes from TCRdb applying MiXCR to the PCR reads. Seen here are around 960,000 distinct CDR3 sequences, 25% to 35% observed once, and the top ten hold around 30%. This clonotype was observed a handful of times. The antigen is not known. V was shortened by 3 bases and J by 4 bases, with 15 bases between the two germline ends. There are 15 residues in the CDR3. This specimen was PBMCs, mostly from graft donor cells, taken 360 days after TCRalphabeta/CD19-depleted stem cell transplant. V is TRBV12-3 or TRBV12-4 and J is TRBJ2-5; D tentatively fits TRBD1 or TRBD2 (6 bases each). This receptor was obtained from a boy under two years old who had a stem cell transplant for SCID, so the T cells may come from the graft donor. Here the CDR3 reads CASSLVRGLPETQYF. CDR3 coding DNA: TGTGCCAGCAGTTTGGTCAGGGGACTTCCAGAGACCCAGTACTTC.